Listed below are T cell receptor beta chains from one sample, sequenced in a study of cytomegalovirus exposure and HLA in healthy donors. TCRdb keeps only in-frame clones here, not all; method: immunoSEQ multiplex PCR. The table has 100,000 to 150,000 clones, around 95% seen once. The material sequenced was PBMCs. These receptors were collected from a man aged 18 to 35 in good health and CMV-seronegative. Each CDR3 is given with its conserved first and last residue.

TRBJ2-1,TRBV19,CASSMGAEGYNEQFF
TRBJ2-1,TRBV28,CASTYTRESGGNEQFF
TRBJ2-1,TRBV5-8,CASNRVSSYNEQFF
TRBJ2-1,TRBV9,CASSGGRGRYNEQFF
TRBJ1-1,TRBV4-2,CASSQLDQGAFNTEAFF
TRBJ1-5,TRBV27,CASSLGGGANQPQHF
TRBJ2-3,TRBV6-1,CASSEQNQVGDTQYF
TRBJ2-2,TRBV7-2,CASSLLRGTGELFF
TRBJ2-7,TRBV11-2,CASSLTQQVSYEQYF
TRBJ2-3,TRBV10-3,CATRLAGQSDTQYF
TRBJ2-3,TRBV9,CASSSTSGFTDTQYF
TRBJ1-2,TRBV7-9,CASSAQQVSPGGYTF
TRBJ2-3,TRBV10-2,CASSEIAGVGRDTQYF
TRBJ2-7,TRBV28,CASSSGRGTTYEQYF
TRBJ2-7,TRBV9,CASSAGLAETYEQYF
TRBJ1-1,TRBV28,CASSLGPYRTSLTEAFF
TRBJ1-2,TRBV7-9,CASSSGQGVGYTF
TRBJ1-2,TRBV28,CASSLNSTPYGYTF
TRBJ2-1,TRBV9,CASSPREATYNEQFF
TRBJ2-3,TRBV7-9,CASSRAGGATDTQYF
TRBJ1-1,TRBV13,CASSSTGEAFF
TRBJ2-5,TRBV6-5,CASSYSSQRAATQYF
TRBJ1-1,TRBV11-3,CASSPRQGTEAFF
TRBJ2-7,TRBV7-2,CASSLSSGRRQQYF
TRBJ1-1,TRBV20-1,CSASGQDEAFF
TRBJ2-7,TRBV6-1,CATPPGQGVSEQYF
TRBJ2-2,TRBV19,CASSIDVGLRTGELFF
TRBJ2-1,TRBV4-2,CASSQDIPGLGVQEQFF
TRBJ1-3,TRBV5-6,CASSLTGAGSGNTIYF
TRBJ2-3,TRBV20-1,CSAASADTQYF
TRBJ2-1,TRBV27,CASSSGGDSYNEQFF
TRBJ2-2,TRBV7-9,CASSSPGLGVTGELFF
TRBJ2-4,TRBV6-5,CASSSWKDNWNIQYF
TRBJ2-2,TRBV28,CASSFRVYTGELFF
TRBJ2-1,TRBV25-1,CASSGQGENEQFF
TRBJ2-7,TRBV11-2,CASSLSSSSGSYEQYF
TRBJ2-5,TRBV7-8,CASSPNSNDREWKETQYF
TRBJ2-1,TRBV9,CASSPAGSSYNEQFF
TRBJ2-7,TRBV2,CASSNSKSSYEQYF
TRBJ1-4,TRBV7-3,CASSLTGGTNEKLFF
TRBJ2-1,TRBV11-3,CASSSFPNEQFF
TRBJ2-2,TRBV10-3,CAIRAPLTVNTGELFF
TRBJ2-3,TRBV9,CASSVGLWDSSTDTQYF
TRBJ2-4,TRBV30,CAWRHPGKNIQYF
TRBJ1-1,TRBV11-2,CASSHRQGANTEAFF
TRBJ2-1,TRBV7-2,CASSLTSLNEQFF
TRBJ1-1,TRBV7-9,CASSLDPGGTEAFF
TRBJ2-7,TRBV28,CASSFSGQGLYEQYF
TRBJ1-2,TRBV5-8,CASSWDRQGYTF
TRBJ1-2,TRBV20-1,CSVWQKSGYTF
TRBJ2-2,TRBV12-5,CASGLREAAYTGELFF
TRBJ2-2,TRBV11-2,CASRRVRTGHTGELFF
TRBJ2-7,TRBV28,CASRGLRASGLLYEQYF
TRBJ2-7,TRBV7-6,CARGGLPYEQYF
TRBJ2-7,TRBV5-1,CASSQGSASGSFEQYF
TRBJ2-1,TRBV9,CASSVGSGEYPGSYNEQFF
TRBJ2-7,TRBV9,CASSRETGTAYEQYF
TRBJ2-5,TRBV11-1,CASSPTSGYTQETQYF
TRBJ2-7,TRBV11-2,CASSLDPGSSYEQYF
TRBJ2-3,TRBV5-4,CASSDNEWGETNDTDTQYF